This T cell receptor (beta chain) originates from a study of blood T cell repertoires in COVID-19. Looking at the study overall: Acute and convalescent COVID-19 samples came from the United States, Italy and Spain. PBMCs, B-cell-depleted T cells, or T cells were the source of the cDNA or gDNA that made up the material.

This CDR3 has 14 amino acids. Germline V gene lookup returns CDR1 SGHDT and CDR2 YYEEEE. Trimming left V 0 bases short and J 6 bases short, with 12 bases between. Study processing details: Amplification of reference gene primers was used by the study to estimate nucleated cell counts. The data were produced by immunoSEQ multiplex PCR, yet TCRdb's version contains in-frame clones alone and is incomplete. Clone size and V and J calls were adopted from that table, with D and trimming inferred from the DNA. The sample lists about 280,000 clones, roughly 88% occurring once. The clonotype originates from a woman aged 70-85 years with acute or convalescent COVID-19. Sequencing used peripheral blood. The chain has TRBV5-6 and TRBJ1-1; D gene ambiguous. CDR3 coding DNA: TGTGCCAGCAGCTTGGGGCGGGGTGGGGCTGAAGCTTTCTTT. Amino acid sequence: CASSLGRGGAEAFF.